The 31 T cell receptor beta chains listed next were all sequenced from one sample in a study of blood T cell repertoires in COVID-19. Assay used: immunoSEQ multiplex PCR; TCRdb lists only in-frame clones, some missing. The sample yields fewer than 500,000 clones, around 87% seen once. Sequenced input: PBMCs or T cells enriched from blood (not recorded which). The source is a man aged 25 to 40 who had recovered from COVID-19.

The CDR3, as DNA: TGTGCCAGCAGCTTTAGCGGGGATGCAGATACGCAGTATTTT. It is translated as CASSFSGDADTQYF. J is TRBJ2-3 and V is TRBV9; 8 positions agree with TRBD2. J was trimmed by 4 bases and V by 4 bases; bases with no gene match: 5. In germline, CDR1 is SGDLS, CDR2 YYNGEE. This CDR3 is 14 amino acids long.

The V and J genes are TRBV7-9 and TRBJ2-3; 11 nucleotides agree with TRBD1. V was pared by 1 base and J by 8 bases, with 2 bases of the junction left unmatched. The CDR3 is 14 amino acids. CDR1 SEHNR and CDR2 FQNEAQ come from the germline V gene (reference sequence). This CDR3 is CASSLVGTGGTQYF. CDR3 DNA sequence: TGTGCCAGCAGCTTAGTAGGGACAGGGGGTACGCAGTATTTT. The whole variable domain, remainder taken from reference TRBV7-9 and TRBJ2-3, is DTGVSQNPRHKITKRGQNVTFRCDPISEHNRLYWYRQTLGQGPEFLTYFQNEAQLEKSRLLSDRFSAERPKGSFSTLEIQRTEQGDSAMYLCASSLVGTGGTQYFGPGTRLTVL.

This chain joins TRBV2 and TRBJ2-1, with 8 bases identical to TRBD1. V lost 7 bases, J lost 7 bases, and 3 bases stayed unmatched. Germline V gives CDR1 SNHLY, CDR2 FYNNEI. CDR3 size: 12 residues. CDR3 nucleotide sequence: TGTGCCAGCACGACAGGGGAGAATGAGCAGTTCTTC. This encodes CASTTGENEQFF.

The V gene is TRBV7-8, the J gene TRBJ2-3, with 11 bases lining up with TRBD2. The CDR3 is 14 residues long. Losses at the gene ends were 1 base for V and 6 bases for J; bases not matched to a gene: 0. The germline CDR1 and CDR2 sequences are SGHVS and FQNEAQ. This CDR3 reads CASSLVAGGDTQYF. CDR3 DNA: TGTGCCAGCAGCTTAGTAGCGGGGGGGGATACGCAGTATTTT.

The V call is TRBV25-1, the J call TRBJ2-1; 8 bases are a match to TRBD1. The CDR3 length is 15 residues. Trimming cost V 6 bases and J 1 base; bases outside gene matches: 5. Germline lookup yields CDR1 MGHDK and CDR2 SYGVNS. CDR3 nucleotide sequence: TGTGCCAGCAGGATGACAGGGGTATCCTACAATGAGCAGTTCTTC. It yields the protein CASRMTGVSYNEQFF.

The chain has TRBV29-1 and TRBJ2-1, with D tentatively TRBD2 (6 bases). Trimming shortened V by 7 bases and J by 6 bases, and 10 bases separated the two germline ends. CDR1 is SQVTM and CDR2 is ANQGSEA in the germline V gene. CDR3 size: 11 residues. This CDR3 is CSGDGGNEQFF. Here the CDR3 DNA reads TGCAGCGGTGACGGGGGCAATGAGCAGTTCTTC.

The V call is TRBV6-1, the J call TRBJ2-2; tentatively, D is TRBD1 (5 bases). The CDR3 totals 14 residues. Germline lookup yields CDR1 MNHNS and CDR2 SASEGT. V was clipped by 3 bases and J by 3 bases, with 8 bases between them. The CDR3 sequence: CASSDTGHTGELFF. The CDR3 nucleotides read TGTGCCAGCAGTGACACAGGTCACACCGGGGAGCTGTTTTTT.

In this sample, this clone turned up a few times. The rearrangement uses TRBV6-5 and TRBJ2-7; the match to TRBD1 covers 9 bases. The junction had 6 bases not matched to a gene; V was cut back by 0 bases and J by 6 bases. The CDR3 sequence is 15 residues long. CDR1 and CDR2 (germline): MNHEY, SVGAGI. The chain's CDR3 is CASSYSGQGRGEQYF. CDR3 DNA: TGTGCCAGCAGTTACTCGGGACAGGGTAGAGGCGAGCAGTACTTC.

The CDR3 DNA is TGTGCCAGCAGTTACGATCAGGGGGCGACTGAAGCTTTCTTT. Protein sequence: CASSYDQGATEAFF. The chain employs TRBV6-5 and TRBJ1-1, with 8 bases aligning to TRBD1. V shed 2 bases, J shed 5 bases, and the junction held 4 bases outside the gene matches. Germline CDR1 and CDR2: MNHEY and SVGAGI. The CDR3 is 14 amino acids.

The rearrangement links TRBV6-5 to TRBJ2-1; 13 bases map to TRBD2. Germline CDR1 is MNHEY and CDR2 is SVGAGI. The junction had 1 base not matched to a gene; V was cut back by 4 bases and J by 1 base. This CDR3 region has 16 residues. In nucleotides, the CDR3 is TGTGCCAGCAGTTTGACTAGCGGGGGGTCCTACAATGAGCAGTTCTTC. Its protein is CASSLTSGGSYNEQFF.

V is TRBV6-5 and J is TRBJ1-5; the match to TRBD1 covers 8 bases. V was clipped by 6 bases and J by 0 bases; unmatched bases: 1. The CDR3 has 14 amino acids. Germline V gene lookup returns CDR1 MNHEY and CDR2 SVGAGI. The DNA of the CDR3 is TGTGCCAGCAGCGGGACAGGTAGCAATCAGCCCCAGCATTTT. It yields the protein CASSGTGSNQPQHF.

Only a few counts were recorded for this clone. The germline gene is not matched at one end of the junction; a read error may be the cause. This sequence joins TRBV27 and TRBJ2-3; D is ambiguous. Germline lookup yields CDR1 MNHEY and CDR2 SMNVEV (reference sequence). This CDR3 region has 12 residues. CDR3 protein: CASSVSGYTQYF. CDR3 in DNA: TGTGCCAGCAGTGTATCGGGCTATACGCAGTATTTT.

This clone was seen more than once but under ten times. The V gene is TRBV6-5, the J gene TRBJ1-2; 8 bases match TRBD1. Germline assignment: CDR1 MNHEY and CDR2 SVGAGI. Germline trimming cut 2 bases from V and 8 bases from J; bases unmatched to any gene: 7. The CDR3 covers 14 residues. The CDR3 DNA follows: TGTGCCAGCAGTTACAGCGGGACAGGTCGCGGCTACACCTTC. As protein: CASSYSGTGRGYTF.

The chain joins TRBV5-4 to TRBJ1-1; D unclear. Trimming removed 4 bases from V and 7 bases from J, with 8 bases in between. This CDR3 region has 11 residues. Germline V gene sequence: CDR1 SGHNT, CDR2 YYREEE (reference sequence). In nucleotides, the CDR3 is TGTGCCAGCAGCCCGGGTGGTGAAGCTTTCTTT. Residues: CASSPGGEAFF. The full variable domain, its missing parts supplied by reference TRBV5-4 and TRBJ1-1, is ETGVTQSPTHLIKTRGQQVTLRCSSQSGHNTVSWYQQALGQGPQFIFQYYREEENGRGNFPPRFSGLQFPNYSSELNVNALELDDSALYLCASSPGGEAFFGQGTRLTVV.

The chain combines TRBV29-1 with TRBJ2-7; 7 bases agree with TRBD1. Germline CDR1 reads SQVTM; CDR2 reads ANQGSEA. After removal of 2 bases from V and 2 bases from J, the junction contained 9 bases not matched to a gene. There are 15 residues in the CDR3. In DNA, the CDR3 is TGCAGCGTTGAAACAGCGATGGGACAGACCTACGAGCAGTACTTC. Its protein is CSVETAMGQTYEQYF.

CDR3 bases: TGTGCCAGTAGTCCATGGGACAGATTGAACACTGAAGCTTTCTTT. Its protein product is CASSPWDRLNTEAFF. The chain uses TRBV19 and TRBJ1-1; 7 positions agree with TRBD1. CDR3 size: 15 residues. Germline V gene lookup returns CDR1 LNHDA and CDR2 SQIVND (reference sequence). V shed 5 bases and J 0 bases; nucleotides not matched to a gene: 6.

The chain carries TRBV12-3 or TRBV12-4 and TRBJ2-7, with D possibly TRBD2 on 7 matching bases. V dropped 2 bases and J dropped 4 bases, with 9 bases sitting between them. The CDR3 runs 13 residues. The CDR3 DNA reads TGTGCCAGCAGTTTAAGGGGGGGGTACGAGCAGTACTTC. Its protein is CASSLRGGYEQYF.

The genes are TRBV12-2 and TRBJ1-6. TRBV12-2 is a pseudogene. The CDR3 runs 20 residues. As DNA, the CDR3 is TGTGCAAGTCGCCTCCCCTCGCCATTTAAAGTTAGCTCCTATAATTCACCCCTCCACTTT. As protein: CASRLPSPFKVSSYNSPLHF.

The chain joins TRBV6-5 to TRBJ1-5; D call uncertain. The CDR3 extends over 12 amino acids. The V end lost 4 bases, the J end lost 7 bases, and 8 bases lay between the germline ends. The germline gives CDR1 MNHEY, CDR2 SVGAGI. The CDR3 sequence is CASSFGGQPQHF. CDR3 in DNA: TGTGCCAGCAGTTTTGGTGGCCAGCCCCAGCATTTT.

The rearrangement links TRBV6-4 to TRBJ1-2; 9 bases are shared with TRBD1. The CDR3 sequence is 15 residues long. Germline V CDR1 and CDR2: MRHNA, SNTAGT. Trimming removed 3 bases from V and 1 base from J; junction bases left unmatched: 3. In nucleotides, the CDR3 is TGTGCCAGCAGTGAAACGACAGGGGGTAACTATGGCTACACCTTC. It codes for CASSETTGGNYGYTF.

The CDR3 loop is CALVGRDQETQYF. The CDR3 DNA reads as TGTGCCTTAGTGGGCAGGGATCAAGAGACCCAGTACTTC. The chain links TRBV30 to TRBJ2-5; D might be TRBD1 (5 bases). The germline V gene has CDR1 GTSNPN and CDR2 SVGIG (reference sequence). The CDR3 has 13 residues. V lost 7 bases to trimming and J lost 2 bases, with 14 bases between them.

The J gene is TRBJ2-7, the V gene TRBV27; tentative D call: TRBD1 (6 bases). Trimming shortened V by 5 bases and J by 9 bases, and 14 bases separated the two germline ends. The CDR3 extends over 12 amino acids. CDR1 and CDR2 (germline): MNHEY, SMNVEV (reference sequence). The CDR3 sequence is CASSPPQGWQYF. The CDR3 coding sequence is TGTGCCAGCAGTCCTCCTCAGGGGTGGCAGTACTTC.

The chain uses TRBV9 and TRBJ2-5, with TRBD2 matching over 8 bases. V trimming: 4 bases; J trimming: 4 bases; junction bases outside the gene matches: 6. Germline CDR1 is SGDLS and CDR2 is YYNGEE. The CDR3 contains 14 residues. This CDR3 is CASSPPGTRETQYF. The CDR3 DNA reads TGTGCCAGCAGCCCCCCCGGGACTAGAGAGACCCAGTACTTC.

This chain joins TRBV11-2 and TRBJ1-2; no firm D call. The CDR3 has 14 residues. CDR1 is SGHAT and CDR2 is FQNNGV in the germline V gene. The ends were cut back, 1 base at V and 5 bases at J, with 11 bases in the middle. As DNA, the CDR3 is TGTGCCAGCAGCTTAGGGGTGGAGACGTATGGCTACACCTTC. Translating it yields CASSLGVETYGYTF.

The chain uses TRBV5-3 and TRBJ2-2, with D maybe TRBD2 (6 bases). TRBV5-3 is an ORF, and what it does is uncertain. Trimming removed 2 bases at V and 4 bases at J, with 12 bases between. The CDR3 sequence is 15 residues long. This CDR3 is CARSFISGGTGELFF. CDR3 bases: TGTGCCAGAAGCTTCATATCCGGGGGCACCGGGGAGCTGTTTTTT.

The chain links TRBV7-9 to TRBJ1-2; 7 bases map to TRBD1. The germline V gene has CDR1 SEHNR and CDR2 FQNEAQ (reference sequence). This CDR3 contains 16 residues. The V segment lost 1 base and the J segment 7 bases; nucleotides outside the gene matches: 12. DNA of the CDR3: TGTGCCAGCAGCTTAGGTGGGACAGCTACTATGGTTGGCTACACCTTC. Translated, it gives CASSLGGTATMVGYTF.

The CDR3 region has the DNA TGCGCCAGCAGCCCCGGGACAGGGGGCAATGGAAACACCATATATTTT. This gives the protein CASSPGTGGNGNTIYF. The J gene is TRBJ1-3, the V gene TRBV5-1, with 12 positions matching TRBD1. Germline trimming cut 4 bases from V and 3 bases from J; bases unmatched to any gene: 5. From germline, CDR1 is SGHRS and CDR2 YFSETQ. The length of the CDR3 is 16 residues.

This chain uses TRBV6-5 with TRBJ1-2; 9 nucleotides match TRBD1. The CDR3 is made up of 15 amino acids. The junction had 3 bases not matched to a gene; V was cut back by 0 bases and J by 4 bases. Looked up from germline, CDR1 is MNHEY and CDR2 is SVGAGI. In DNA, the CDR3 is TGTGCCAGCAGTTACTCGACAGGGGGTAGCTATGGCTACACCTTC. Its translation is CASSYSTGGSYGYTF.

In DNA, the CDR3 is TGCGCCAGCAGCCCCAGGGACAGGGGACTGGATGAGCAGTTCTTC. Translation: CASSPRDRGLDEQFF. The gene calls are TRBV4-1 and TRBJ2-1; 10 bases are a match to TRBD1. The germline V gene encodes CDR1 MGHRA and CDR2 YSYEKL. This CDR3 spans 15 amino acids. J lost 8 bases, V lost 4 bases, and 8 bases had no gene match.

The genes are TRBV7-9 and TRBJ1-2; D is unresolved. Germline V gives CDR1 SEHNR, CDR2 FQNEAQ (reference sequence). The CDR3 totals 14 residues. The V and J ends lost 2 bases and 7 bases respectively, with 14 bases between them. The chain's CDR3 is CASSLFLLIGGYTF. The CDR3 nucleotides read TGTGCCAGCAGCTTATTCTTACTAATCGGTGGCTACACCTTC.

The V gene is TRBV5-1, the J gene TRBJ1-2, with TRBD1 identical over 10 bases. The germline V gene encodes CDR1 SGHRS and CDR2 YFSETQ. V lost 4 bases and J lost 10; bases outside the gene matches: 10. The length of the CDR3 is 14 residues. DNA of the CDR3: TGCGCCAGCAGCCCCGACGGACAGGGGGATGACTACACCTTC. Its translation: CASSPDGQGDDYTF.